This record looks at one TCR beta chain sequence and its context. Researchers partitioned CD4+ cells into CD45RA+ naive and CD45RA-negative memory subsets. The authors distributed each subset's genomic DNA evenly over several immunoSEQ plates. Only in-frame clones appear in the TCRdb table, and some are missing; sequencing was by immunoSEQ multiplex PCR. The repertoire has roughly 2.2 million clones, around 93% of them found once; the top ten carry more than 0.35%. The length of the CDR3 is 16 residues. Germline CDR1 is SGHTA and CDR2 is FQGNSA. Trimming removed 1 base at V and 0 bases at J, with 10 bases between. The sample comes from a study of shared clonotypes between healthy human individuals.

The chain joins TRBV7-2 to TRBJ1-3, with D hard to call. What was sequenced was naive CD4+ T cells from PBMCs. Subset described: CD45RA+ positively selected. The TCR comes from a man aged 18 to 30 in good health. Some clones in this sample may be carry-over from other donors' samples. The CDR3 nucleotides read TGTGCCAGCAGCTTAGTGGGCAGGCTCTCTGGAAACACCATATATTTT. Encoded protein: CASSLVGRLSGNTIYF.